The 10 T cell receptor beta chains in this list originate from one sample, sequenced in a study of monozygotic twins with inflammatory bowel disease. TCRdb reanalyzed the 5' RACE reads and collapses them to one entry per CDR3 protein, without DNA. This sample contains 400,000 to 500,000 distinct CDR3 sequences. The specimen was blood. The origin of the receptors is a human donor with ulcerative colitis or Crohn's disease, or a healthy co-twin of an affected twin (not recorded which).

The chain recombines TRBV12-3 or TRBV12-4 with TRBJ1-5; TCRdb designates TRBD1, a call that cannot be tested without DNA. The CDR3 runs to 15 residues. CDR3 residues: CASSFQDRRNQPQHF.

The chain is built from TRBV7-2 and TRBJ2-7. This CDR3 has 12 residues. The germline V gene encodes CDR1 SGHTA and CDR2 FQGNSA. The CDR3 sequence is CASSRSFYEQYF.

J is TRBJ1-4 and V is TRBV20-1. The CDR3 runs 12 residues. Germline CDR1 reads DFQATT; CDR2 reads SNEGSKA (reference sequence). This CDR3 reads CSPAGANEKLFF.

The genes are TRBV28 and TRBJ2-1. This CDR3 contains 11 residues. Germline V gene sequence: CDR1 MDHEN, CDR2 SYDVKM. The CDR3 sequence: CASRETVEQFF.

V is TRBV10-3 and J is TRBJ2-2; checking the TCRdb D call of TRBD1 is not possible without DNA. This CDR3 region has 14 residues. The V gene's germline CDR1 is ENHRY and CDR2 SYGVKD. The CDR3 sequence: CAISRQGRTGELFF.

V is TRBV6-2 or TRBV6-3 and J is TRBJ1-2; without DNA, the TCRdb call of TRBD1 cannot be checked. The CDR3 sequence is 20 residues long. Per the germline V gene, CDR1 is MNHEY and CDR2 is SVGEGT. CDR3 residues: CASSYPISVDSLFSNYGYTF.

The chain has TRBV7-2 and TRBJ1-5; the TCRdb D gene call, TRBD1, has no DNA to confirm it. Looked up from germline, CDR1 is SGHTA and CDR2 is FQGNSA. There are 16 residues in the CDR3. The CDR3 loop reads CASSLKPGMVGQPQHF.

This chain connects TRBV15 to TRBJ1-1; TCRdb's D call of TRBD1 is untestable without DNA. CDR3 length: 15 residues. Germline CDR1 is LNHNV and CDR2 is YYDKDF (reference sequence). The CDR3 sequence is CATSRAGGTGSEAFF.

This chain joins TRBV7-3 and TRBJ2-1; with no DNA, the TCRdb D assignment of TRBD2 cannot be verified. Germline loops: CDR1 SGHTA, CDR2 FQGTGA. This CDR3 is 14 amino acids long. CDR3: CASSPAGGRDEQFF. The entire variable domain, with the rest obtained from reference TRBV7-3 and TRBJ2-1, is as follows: GAGVSQTPSNKVTEKGKYVELRCDPISGHTALYWYRQSLGQGPEFLIYFQGTGAADDSGLPNDRFFAVRPEGSVSTLKIQRTERGDSAVYLCASSPAGGRDEQFFGPGTRLTVL.

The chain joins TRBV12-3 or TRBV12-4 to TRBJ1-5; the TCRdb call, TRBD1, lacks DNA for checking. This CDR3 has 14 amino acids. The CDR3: CASKLGQATQPQHF.